This T cell receptor beta chain was found in a study of T cell repertoires in aging, cancer and after chemotherapy. Study results and caveats: In each cancer cohort, median generation probability increased across chemotherapy, suggesting thymic output rebounded. Untreated cancer patients had significantly lower blood TCR diversity than age-matched healthy donors. Healthy donors lost TCR diversity with age mainly through richness, cancer patients through richness and evenness.

TCR beta rearrangements were amplified from peripheral blood genomic DNA. In this sample, this clonotype is medium-sized. Its specificity is not known. The CDR3 spans 18 residues. Per germline, CDR1 LNHNV and CDR2 YYDKDF (reference sequence). V lost 0 bases and J lost 5, with 19 bases in between. A mixed TRB-A/B primer pool amplified rearranged TRB by multiplex touch-down PCR. TCRdb itself ran the multiplex PCR reads through MiXCR, one entry per CDR3 protein. The sample carries approximately 2,500 distinct CDR3 sequences, roughly 31% recorded once. The rearrangement joins TRBV15 to TRBJ2-2, with a tentative D call TRBD2 (7 bases). This sequence originates from a human donor with a solid tumor. Sequenced: blood. CDR3 nucleotide sequence: TGTGCCACCAGCAGAGATCTGGGGGGGGCCACGGGGACCGGGGAGCTGTTTTTT. It encodes CATSRDLGGATGTGELFF.